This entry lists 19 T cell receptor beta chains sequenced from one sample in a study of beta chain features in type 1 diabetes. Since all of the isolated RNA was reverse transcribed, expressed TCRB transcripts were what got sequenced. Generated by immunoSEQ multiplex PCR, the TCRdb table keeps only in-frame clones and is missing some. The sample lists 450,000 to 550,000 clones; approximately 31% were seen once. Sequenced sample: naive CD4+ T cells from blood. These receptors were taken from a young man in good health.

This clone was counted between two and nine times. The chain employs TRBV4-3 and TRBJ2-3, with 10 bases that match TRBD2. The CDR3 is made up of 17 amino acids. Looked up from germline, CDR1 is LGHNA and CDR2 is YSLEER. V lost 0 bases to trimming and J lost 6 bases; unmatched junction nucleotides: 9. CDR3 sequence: CASSQDSIAGGGDTQYF. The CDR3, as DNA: TGCGCCAGCAGCCAAGACTCCATAGCGGGAGGAGGGGATACGCAGTATTTT.

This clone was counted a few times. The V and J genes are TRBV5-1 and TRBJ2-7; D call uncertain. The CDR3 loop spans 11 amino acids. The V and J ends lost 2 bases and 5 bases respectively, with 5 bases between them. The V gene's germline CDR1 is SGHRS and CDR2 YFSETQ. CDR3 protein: CASSFNHEQYF. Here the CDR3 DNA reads TGCGCCAGCAGCTTTAATCACGAGCAGTACTTC.

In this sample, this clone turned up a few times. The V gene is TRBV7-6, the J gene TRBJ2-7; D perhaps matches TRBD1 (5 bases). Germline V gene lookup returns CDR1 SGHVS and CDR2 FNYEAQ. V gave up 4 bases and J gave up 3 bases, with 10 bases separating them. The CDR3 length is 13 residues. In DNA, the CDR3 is TGTGCCAGCAGCTCGGGCAGGGTCTACGAGCAGTACTTC. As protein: CASSSGRVYEQYF.

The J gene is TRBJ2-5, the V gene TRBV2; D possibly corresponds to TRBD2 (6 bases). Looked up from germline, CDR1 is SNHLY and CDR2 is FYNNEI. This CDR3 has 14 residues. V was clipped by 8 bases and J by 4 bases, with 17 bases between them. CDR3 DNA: TGTGCCAGCTCAAATAATGGGGGAGGAGAGACCCAGTACTTC. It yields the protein CASSNNGGGETQYF.

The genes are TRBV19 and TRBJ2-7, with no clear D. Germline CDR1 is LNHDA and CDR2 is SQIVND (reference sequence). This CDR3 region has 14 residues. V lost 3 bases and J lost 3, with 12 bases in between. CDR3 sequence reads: CASSMSEKIYEQYF. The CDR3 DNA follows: TGTGCCAGTAGTATGTCAGAGAAAATCTACGAGCAGTACTTC.

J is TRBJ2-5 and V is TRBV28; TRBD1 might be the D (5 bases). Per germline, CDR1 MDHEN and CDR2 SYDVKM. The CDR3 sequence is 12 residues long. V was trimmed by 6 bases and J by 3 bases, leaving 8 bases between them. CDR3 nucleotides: TGTGCCAGCAGACCGACAGAAGAGACCCAGTACTTC. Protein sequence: CASRPTEETQYF.

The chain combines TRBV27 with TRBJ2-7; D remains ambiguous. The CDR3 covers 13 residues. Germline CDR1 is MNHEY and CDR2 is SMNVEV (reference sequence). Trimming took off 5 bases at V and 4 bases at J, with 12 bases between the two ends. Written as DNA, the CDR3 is TGTGCCAGCAGTCCCACTCGTAGGTACGAGCAGTACTTC. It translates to CASSPTRRYEQYF.

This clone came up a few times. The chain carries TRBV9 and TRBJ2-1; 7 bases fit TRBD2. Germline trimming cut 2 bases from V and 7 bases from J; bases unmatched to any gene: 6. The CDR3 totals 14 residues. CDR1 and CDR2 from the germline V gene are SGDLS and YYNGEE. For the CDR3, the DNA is TGTGCCAGCAGCGTGGCGGGAGTATGGAATGAGCAGTTCTTC. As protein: CASSVAGVWNEQFF.

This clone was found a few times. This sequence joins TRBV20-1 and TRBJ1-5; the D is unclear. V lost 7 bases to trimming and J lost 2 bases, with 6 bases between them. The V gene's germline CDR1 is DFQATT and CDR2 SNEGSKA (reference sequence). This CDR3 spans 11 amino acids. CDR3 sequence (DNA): TGCAGTGTGAAGGGCAATCAGCCCCAGCATTTT. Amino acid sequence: CSVKGNQPQHF.

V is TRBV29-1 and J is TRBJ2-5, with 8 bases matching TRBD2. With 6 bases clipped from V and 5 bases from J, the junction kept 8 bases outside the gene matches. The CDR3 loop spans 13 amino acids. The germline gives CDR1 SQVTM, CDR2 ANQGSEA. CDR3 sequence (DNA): TGCAGCGTGACCTGGACTAGCAGGGAGACCCAGTACTTC. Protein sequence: CSVTWTSRETQYF. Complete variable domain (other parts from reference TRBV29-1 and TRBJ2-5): SAVISQKPSRDICQRGTSLTIQCQVDSQVTMMFWYRQQPGQSLTLIATANQGSEATYESGFVIDKFPISRPNLTFSTLTVSNMSPEDSSIYLCSVTWTSRETQYFGPGTRLLVL.

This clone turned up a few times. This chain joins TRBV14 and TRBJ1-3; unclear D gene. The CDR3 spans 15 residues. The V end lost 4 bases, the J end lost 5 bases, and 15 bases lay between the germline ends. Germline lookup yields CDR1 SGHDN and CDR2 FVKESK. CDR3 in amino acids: CASSRYRGIRNTIYF. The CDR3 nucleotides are TGTGCCAGCAGCCGGTACAGAGGGATCCGAAACACCATATATTTT.

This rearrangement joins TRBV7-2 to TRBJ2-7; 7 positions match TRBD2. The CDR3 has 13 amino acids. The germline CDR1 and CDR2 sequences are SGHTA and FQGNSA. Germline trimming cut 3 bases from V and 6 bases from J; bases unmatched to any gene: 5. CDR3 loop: CASSFAGVGEQYF. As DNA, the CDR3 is TGTGCCAGCAGCTTTGCGGGAGTGGGCGAGCAGTACTTC.

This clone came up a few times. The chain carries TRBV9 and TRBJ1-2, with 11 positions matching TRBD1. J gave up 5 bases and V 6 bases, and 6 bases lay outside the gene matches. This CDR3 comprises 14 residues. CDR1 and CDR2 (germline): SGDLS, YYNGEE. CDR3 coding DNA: TGTGCCAGCACCAGGACAGGGGGCGAATATGGCTACACCTTC. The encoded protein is CASTRTGGEYGYTF.

CDR3 amino acids: CASSPDRRPPKNIQYF. CDR3 sequence (DNA): TGTGCCAGCAGCCCAGACCGCCGGCCCCCCAAAAACATTCAGTACTTC. The chain employs TRBV7-2 and TRBJ2-4, with D uncertain. Trimming took off 5 bases at V and 2 bases at J, with 16 bases between the two ends. Germline assignment: CDR1 SGHTA and CDR2 FQGNSA. This CDR3 has 16 amino acids.

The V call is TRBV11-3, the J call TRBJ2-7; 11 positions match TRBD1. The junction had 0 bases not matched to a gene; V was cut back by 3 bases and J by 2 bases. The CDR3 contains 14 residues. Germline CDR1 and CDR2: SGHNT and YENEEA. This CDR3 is CASSLGQGAYEQYF. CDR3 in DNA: TGTGCCAGCAGCTTGGGACAGGGGGCCTACGAGCAGTACTTC.

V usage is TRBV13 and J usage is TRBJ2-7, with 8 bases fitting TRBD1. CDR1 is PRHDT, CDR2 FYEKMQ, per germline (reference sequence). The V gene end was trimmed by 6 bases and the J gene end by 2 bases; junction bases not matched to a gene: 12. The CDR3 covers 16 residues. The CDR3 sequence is CASRDRAFSPTYEQYF. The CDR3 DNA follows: TGTGCCAGCAGGGACAGGGCTTTCTCTCCTACCTACGAGCAGTACTTC.

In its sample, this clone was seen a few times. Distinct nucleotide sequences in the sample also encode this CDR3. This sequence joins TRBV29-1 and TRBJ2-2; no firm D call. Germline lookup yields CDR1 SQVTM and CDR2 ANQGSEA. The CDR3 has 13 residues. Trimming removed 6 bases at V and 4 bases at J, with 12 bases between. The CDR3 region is CSVFGLATGELFF. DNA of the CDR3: TGCAGCGTATTTGGGTTGGCCACCGGGGAGCTGTTTTTT.

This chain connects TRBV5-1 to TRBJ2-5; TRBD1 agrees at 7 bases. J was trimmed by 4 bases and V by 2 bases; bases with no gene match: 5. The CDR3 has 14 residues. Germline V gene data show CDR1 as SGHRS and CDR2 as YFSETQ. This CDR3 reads CASSLRTGAETQYF. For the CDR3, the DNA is TGCGCCAGCAGCTTAAGGACAGGCGCAGAGACCCAGTACTTC.

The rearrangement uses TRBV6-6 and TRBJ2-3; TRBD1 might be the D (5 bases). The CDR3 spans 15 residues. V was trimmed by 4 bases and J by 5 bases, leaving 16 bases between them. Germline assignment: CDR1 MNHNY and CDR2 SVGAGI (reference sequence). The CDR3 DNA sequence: TGTGCCAGCAGTTCCCCGGGCCTAGGGGTAGATACGCAGTATTTT. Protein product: CASSSPGLGVDTQYF.